This T cell receptor (beta chain) was sequenced for a study of control samples from healthy donors and cancer patients. Libraries were prepared by immunoSEQ multiplex PCR; TCRdb keeps only in-frame clonotypes and omits some of them. The table has about 220,000 clones, about 94% seen once. This clone was observed a handful of times. J lost 7 bases, V lost 5 bases, and 7 bases had no gene match. The CDR3 contains 13 residues. In germline, CDR1 is LNHDA, CDR2 SQIVND (reference sequence). The chain combines TRBV19 with TRBJ1-1; 7 bases agree with TRBD1. This clonotype originated in a man aged 45 to 65 in good health. The sequenced sample consisted of blood. The CDR3 DNA is TGTGCCAGTAGTTCCGAAGGGGGCCGTGAAGCTTTCTTT. Amino acids: CASSSEGGREAFF.